One sample yielded the 6 T cell receptor beta chains listed below, sequenced in a study of cytotoxic CD8 clonotypes in ibrutinib-treated CLL. The data were produced by immunoSEQ multiplex PCR, yet TCRdb's version contains in-frame clones alone and is incomplete. The sample has 55,000 to 80,000 clones, roughly 57% seen once. This specimen consisted of PBMCs, obtained after 12 months of ibrutinib treatment. Receptors were obtained from a human donor with chronic lymphocytic leukemia.

This clone was counted ten times or more. The chain combines TRBV6-6 with TRBJ1-2, with a tentative D call TRBD1 (5 bases). Germline assignment: CDR1 MNHNY and CDR2 SVGAGI (reference sequence). V gave up 4 bases and J gave up 2 bases, with 8 bases separating them. The CDR3 has 13 amino acids. CDR3 nucleotides: TGTGCCAGCAGTTGGACACAGAACTATGGCTACACCTTC. The encoded protein is CASSWTQNYGYTF.

This clone came up many times. This chain connects TRBV2 to TRBJ1-5; D is ambiguous. The ends were cut back, 4 bases at V and 1 base at J, with 11 bases in the middle. CDR3 size: 15 residues. Germline lookup yields CDR1 SNHLY and CDR2 FYNNEI. The CDR3 DNA reads TGTGCCAGCAGTGGTGAGGGATCGAGCAATCAGCCCCAGCATTTT. It codes for CASSGEGSSNQPQHF.

This clone turned up a few times. The chain employs TRBV11-2 and TRBJ2-2; 9 nucleotides line up with TRBD1. CDR3 size: 15 residues. Germline CDR1 is SGHAT and CDR2 is FQNNGV. Losses at the gene ends were 0 bases for V and 7 bases for J; bases not matched to a gene: 3. The CDR3 bases are TGTGCCAGCAGCTTAGATTGGACAGGGGTCGGGGAGCTGTTTTTT. Translating it yields CASSLDWTGVGELFF.

The chain combines TRBV19 with TRBJ2-6; 8 bases fit TRBD1. The CDR3 runs 17 residues. Germline loops: CDR1 LNHDA, CDR2 SQIVND (reference sequence). V lost 5 bases, J lost 0 bases, and 6 bases stayed unmatched. CDR3 sequence: CASSSWTGRSGANVLTF. CDR3 DNA: TGTGCCAGTAGTTCATGGACAGGGCGCTCTGGGGCCAACGTCCTGACTTTC.

The V gene is TRBV14, the J gene TRBJ2-5; D remains ambiguous. Per germline, CDR1 SGHDN and CDR2 FVKESK. This CDR3 has 14 amino acids. The ends were cut back, 0 bases at V and 4 bases at J, with 9 bases in the middle. CDR3 residues: CASSQEITGETQYF. The CDR3 nucleotides read TGTGCCAGCAGCCAAGAAATCACTGGAGAGACCCAGTACTTC.

V usage is TRBV19 and J usage is TRBJ2-4, with D unresolved. Germline V gene sequence: CDR1 LNHDA, CDR2 SQIVND (reference sequence). The CDR3 length is 15 residues. Trimming shortened V by 5 bases and J by 6 bases, and 17 bases separated the two germline ends. The CDR3 reads CASSRRATWGNIQYF. As DNA, the CDR3 is TGTGCCAGTAGTCGAAGGGCCACCTGGGGAAACATTCAGTACTTC.